A selection of T cell receptor beta chains follows, all from one sample in a study of CD8 T cells in Susac syndrome. TCRdb independently ran MiXCR on the immunoSEQ multiplex PCR reads; one entry per CDR3 protein. The data hold over 150,000 distinct CDR3 sequences, with just under 95% observed a single time. The sequenced sample consisted of CD4+ T cells from PBMCs. The receptors derive from a human donor with Susac syndrome. The CDR3 runs from the conserved cysteine through the conserved F or W. The order of the fields is V gene, J gene, clone size, D gene, CDR3 protein, CDR3 DNA. D genes are given only for firm matches. Rows give clone size only sometimes, using once, few, many, or a class for an expanded clone.

>TRBV12-3/TRBV12-4|TRBJ1-1|-|-
CASRRALNTEAFF
TGTGCCAGCAGGAGGGCCTTGAACACTGAAGCTTTCTTT
>TRBV30|TRBJ2-7|-|-
CAWSGEDSSYEQYF
TGTGCCTGGAGTGGAGAGGACAGCTCCTACGAGCAGTACTTC
>TRBV20-1|TRBJ2-5|-|TRBD1
CSARGGQGAEAQYF
TGCAGTGCTAGAGGGGGACAGGGGGCTGAGGCCCAGTACTTC
>TRBV11-2|TRBJ2-7|-|-
CASSFHSQLGEQYF
TGTGCCAGCAGCTTCCACAGCCAGTTGGGCGAGCAGTACTTC
>TRBV29-1|TRBJ2-3|-|-
CSVDQVDTQYF
TGCAGCGTTGATCAGGTAGATACGCAGTATTTT
>TRBV20-1|TRBJ2-1|once|TRBD1
CSATGTAYNEQFF
TGCAGTGCGACCGGGACAGCTTACAATGAGCAGTTCTTC
>TRBV4-2|TRBJ2-1|-|TRBD2
CASSQAGLAGGMGSYNEQFF
TGTGCCAGCAGCCAAGCGGGACTAGCGGGAGGAATGGGTTCCTACAATGAGCAGTTCTTC
>TRBV3-1|TRBJ2-4|-|-
CASSQEGTQIQYF
TGTGCCAGCAGCCAAGAAGGGACACAGATTCAGTACTTC
>TRBV5-1|TRBJ2-3|-|TRBD2
CASSLVRLAGGVPDTQYF
TGCGCCAGCAGCTTGGTTCGCCTAGCGGGGGGGGTGCCAGATACGCAGTATTTT
>TRBV30|TRBJ2-5|-|-
CAWSVAETQYF
TGTGCCTGGAGTGTTGCAGAGACCCAGTACTTC
>TRBV2|TRBJ1-2|-|TRBD1
CASSEGWRGLGYTF
TGTGCCAGCAGTGAGGGTTGGAGGGGGCTTGGCTACACCTTC
>TRBV28|TRBJ2-1|-|TRBD2
CASSLWAGGFSYNEQFF
TGTGCCAGCAGTTTATGGGCGGGAGGGTTCTCCTACAATGAGCAGTTCTTC
>TRBV9|TRBJ2-3|-|TRBD2
CASSVDRLAGDGTDTQYF
TGTGCCAGCAGCGTAGATAGGCTAGCGGGAGACGGCACAGATACGCAGTATTTT
>TRBV5-6|TRBJ2-1|-|TRBD2
CASRGLLAADYNEQFF
TGTGCCAGCAGGGGGTTACTAGCGGCGGACTACAATGAGCAGTTCTTC
>TRBV7-6|TRBJ1-5|-|-
CASSLAIYRGPNQPQHF
TGTGCCAGCAGCTTAGCAATATATCGGGGGCCGAATCAGCCCCAGCATTTT
>TRBV7-2|TRBJ2-2|-|TRBD2
CASSFAGGVNTGELFF
TGTGCCAGCAGCTTCGCGGGAGGCGTAAACACCGGGGAGCTGTTTTTT
>TRBV4-3|TRBJ2-2|-|-
CASSQDPGWAGELFF
TGCGCCAGCAGCCAAGACCCGGGGTGGGCCGGGGAGCTGTTTTTT
>TRBV7-9|TRBJ2-1|-|TRBD1
CASSLEGDSREQFF
TGTGCCAGCAGCTTAGAGGGGGACAGTAGAGAGCAGTTCTTC
>TRBV18|TRBJ1-1|-|TRBD1
CASSQIDRGTEAFF
TGTGCCAGCTCGCAGATAGACAGGGGAACTGAAGCTTTCTTT
>TRBV5-4|TRBJ2-1|-|-
CASSLTQGGDEQFF
TGTGCCAGCAGCTTGACCCAGGGGGGTGATGAGCAGTTCTTC
>TRBV6-6|TRBJ1-1|once|-
CASNGQERGNTEAFF
TGTGCCAGCAACGGGCAGGAAAGGGGCAACACTGAAGCTTTCTTT
>TRBV6-5|TRBJ2-7|-|-
CASTKDPSSYEQYF
TGTGCCAGCACCAAGGATCCCAGCTCCTACGAGCAGTACTTC
>TRBV20-1|TRBJ2-5|-|-
CSAKGLRGETQYF
TGCAGTGCTAAAGGTCTTAGGGGAGAGACCCAGTACTTC
>TRBV29-1|TRBJ2-1|-|-
CSVEDVPLRAGSSYNEQFF
TGCAGCGTTGAAGACGTTCCCCTAAGGGCGGGGAGCTCCTACAATGAGCAGTTCTTC
>TRBV29-1|TRBJ1-1|-|-
CSVLSETGTEAFF
TGCAGCGTGCTCTCTGAAACGGGGACTGAAGCTTTCTTT
>TRBV15|TRBJ2-6|-|-
CATSREGRGSGANVLTF
TGTGCCACCAGCAGAGAGGGGAGAGGCTCTGGGGCCAACGTCCTGACTTTC
>TRBV9|TRBJ1-2|-|TRBD1
CASSRLGTDYGYTF
TGTGCCAGCAGTCGCCTTGGGACAGACTATGGCTACACCTTC
>TRBV30|TRBJ1-5|-|-
CAWSVRGNQPQHF
TGTGCCTGGAGTGTTAGGGGGAATCAGCCCCAGCATTTT
>TRBV7-9|TRBJ1-1|-|-
CASSWGMENTEAFF
TGTGCCAGCAGCTGGGGGATGGAGAACACTGAAGCTTTCTTT
>TRBV7-9|TRBJ2-3|-|-
CASSDDPGTDTQYF
TGTGCCAGCAGCGATGACCCCGGGACAGATACGCAGTATTTT
>TRBV20-1|TRBJ2-3|-|-
CSASRSNTQYF
TGCAGTGCTAGCAGGTCAAATACGCAGTATTTT
>TRBV3-1|TRBJ1-1|-|-
CASSQDQRNTEAFF
TGTGCCAGCAGCCAAGATCAAAGGAACACTGAAGCTTTCTTT
>TRBV2|TRBJ2-2|-|-
CASSEYRGTGELFF
TGTGCCAGCAGTGAATATAGGGGCACCGGGGAGCTGTTTTTT
>TRBV30|TRBJ2-3|-|TRBD2
CAWTFGGSSGADTQYF
TGTGCCTGGACCTTCGGGGGTAGTAGCGGGGCGGATACGCAGTATTTT
>TRBV7-7|TRBJ2-5|-|-
CASSLDRSGETQYF
TGTGCTAGCAGCTTAGATCGTTCAGGGGAGACCCAGTACTTC
>TRBV7-9|TRBJ1-4|-|-
CASTRTGTLNEKLFF
TGTGCCAGCACCCGAACAGGGACACTTAATGAAAAACTGTTTTTT
>TRBV3-1|TRBJ2-7|-|-
CASSPGQTPYAWNF
TGTGCCAGCAGCCCAGGACAGACACCCTACGCGTGGAACTTC
>TRBV20-1|TRBJ2-5|-|-
CSASVRGLQETQYF
TGCAGTGCTAGTGTGCGGGGGCTGCAAGAGACCCAGTACTTC
>TRBV29-1|TRBJ2-7|few|-
CSGSNTYEQYF
TGCAGCGGAAGTAATACCTACGAGCAGTACTTC
>TRBV3-1|TRBJ1-2|-|-
CASSLRQNSNYGYTF
TGTGCCAGCAGCCTCCGACAGAATTCTAACTATGGCTACACCTTC
>TRBV13|TRBJ1-2|-|-
CASSFGRQSNYGYTF
TGTGCCAGCAGCTTTGGACGGCAGTCTAACTATGGCTACACCTTC
>TRBV11-2|TRBJ2-7|-|TRBD2
CASSLGLAGRGSYEQYF
TGTGCCAGCAGCTTGGGGCTAGCGGGACGGGGGTCCTACGAGCAGTACTTC
>TRBV28|TRBJ2-5|-|-
CASSSPGGETRGETQYF
TGTGCCAGCAGTTCCCCGGGCGGCGAGACTAGGGGGGAGACCCAGTACTTC
>TRBV7-2|TRBJ2-5|once|TRBD1
CASSLLGQGAETQYF
TGTGCCAGCAGCTTACTGGGACAGGGAGCCGAGACCCAGTACTTC
>TRBV6-1|TRBJ2-1|-|-
CASSEDWTNEQFF
TGTGCCAGCAGTGAAGATTGGACCAATGAGCAGTTCTTC
>TRBV29-1|TRBJ1-4|-|-
CSAGLNEKLFF
TGCAGCGCAGGGCTTAATGAAAAACTGTTTTTT